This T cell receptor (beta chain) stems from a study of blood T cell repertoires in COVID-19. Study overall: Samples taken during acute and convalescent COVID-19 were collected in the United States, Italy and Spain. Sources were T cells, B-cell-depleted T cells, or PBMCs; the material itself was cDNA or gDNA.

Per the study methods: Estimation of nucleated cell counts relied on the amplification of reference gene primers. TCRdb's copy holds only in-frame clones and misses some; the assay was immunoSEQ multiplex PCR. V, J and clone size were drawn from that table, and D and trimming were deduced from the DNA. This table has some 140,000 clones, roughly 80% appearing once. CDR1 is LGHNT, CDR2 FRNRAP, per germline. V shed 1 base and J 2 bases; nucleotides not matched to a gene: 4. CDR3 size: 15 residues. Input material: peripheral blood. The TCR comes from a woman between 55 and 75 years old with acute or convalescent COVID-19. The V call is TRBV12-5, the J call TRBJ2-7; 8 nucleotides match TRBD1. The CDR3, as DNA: TGTGCTAGTGGTTTGGGGACAGGGCTTCCCTACGAGCAGTACTTC. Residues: CASGLGTGLPYEQYF.